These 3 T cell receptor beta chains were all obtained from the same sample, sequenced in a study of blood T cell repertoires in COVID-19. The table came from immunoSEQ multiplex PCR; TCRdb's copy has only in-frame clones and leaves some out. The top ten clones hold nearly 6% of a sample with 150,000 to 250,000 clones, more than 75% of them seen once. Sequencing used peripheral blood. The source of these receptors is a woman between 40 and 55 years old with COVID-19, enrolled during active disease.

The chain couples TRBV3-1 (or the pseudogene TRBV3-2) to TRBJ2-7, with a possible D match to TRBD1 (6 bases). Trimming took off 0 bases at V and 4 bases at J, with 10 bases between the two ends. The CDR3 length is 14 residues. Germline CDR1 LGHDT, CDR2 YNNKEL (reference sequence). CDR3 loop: CASSQEGTPYEQYF. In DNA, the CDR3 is TGTGCCAGCAGCCAAGAAGGGACACCTTACGAGCAGTACTTC.

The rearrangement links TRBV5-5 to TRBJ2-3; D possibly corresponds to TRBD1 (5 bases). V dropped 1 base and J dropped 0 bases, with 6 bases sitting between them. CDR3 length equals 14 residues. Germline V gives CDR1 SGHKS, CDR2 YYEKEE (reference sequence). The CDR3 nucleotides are TGTGCCAGCAGCTTGAGGGGTAGCACAGATACGCAGTATTTT. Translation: CASSLRGSTDTQYF.

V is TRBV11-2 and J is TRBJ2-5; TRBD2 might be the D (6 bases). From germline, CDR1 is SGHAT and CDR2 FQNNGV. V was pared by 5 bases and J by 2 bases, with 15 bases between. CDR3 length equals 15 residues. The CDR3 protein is CASSRPDLAQETQYF. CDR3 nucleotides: TGTGCCAGCAGCCGACCGGACCTAGCGCAAGAGACCCAGTACTTC.